Shown below are 28 T cell receptor beta chains from a single sample sequenced in a study of blood T cell repertoires in COVID-19. The protocol was immunoSEQ multiplex PCR, while the TCRdb copy is restricted to in-frame clones and leaves out a portion. The sample holds over 150,000 clones, 65% to 85% seen once. The material sequenced was peripheral blood. The origin of the receptors is a woman of 80 years or more with acute or convalescent COVID-19.

V is TRBV5-6 and J is TRBJ2-3; D is possibly TRBD2 (6 bases). V shed 5 bases and J shed 0 bases, with 22 bases lying between them. This CDR3 contains 18 residues. Germline CDR1 reads SGHDT; CDR2 reads YYEEEE. The CDR3 is CASRSTFSGRPSTDTQYF. The CDR3 nucleotides are TGTGCCAGCAGGTCGACTTTTAGCGGACGGCCTAGCACAGATACGCAGTATTTT.

The rearrangement uses TRBV2 and TRBJ2-1; no clear D. Germline-derived CDR1 and CDR2 are SNHLY and FYNNEI. CDR3 length: 16 amino acids. V was cut by 2 bases and J by 8 bases, with 19 bases left in between. DNA of the CDR3: TGTGCCAGCAGTGAACCAAGGTTTACGTTGGGCTATGAGCAGTTCTTC. Translating it yields CASSEPRFTLGYEQFF. Drawing the rest from reference TRBV2 and TRBJ2-1, the complete variable domain is EPEVTQTPSHQVTQMGQEVILRCVPISNHLYFYWYRQILGQKVEFLVSFYNNEISEKSEIFDDQFSVERPDGSNFTLKIRSTKLEDSAMYFCASSEPRFTLGYEQFFGPGTRLTVL.

The table lists this clone with a count of one. J is TRBJ2-6 and V is TRBV19; TRBD1 matches at 8 bases. This CDR3 has 19 residues. V lost 5 bases to trimming and J lost 2 bases; unmatched junction nucleotides: 14. Germline V lookup: CDR1 LNHDA, CDR2 SQIVND (reference sequence). CDR3 in amino acids: CASSDPGGSFSAGANVLTF. In DNA form, the CDR3 reads TGTGCCAGTAGTGATCCAGGGGGCTCATTTTCGGCTGGGGCCAACGTCCTGACTTTC.

This rearrangement joins TRBV6-2 or TRBV6-3 to TRBJ1-2, with 7 bases lining up with TRBD1. The CDR3 has 15 amino acids. Germline CDR1 and CDR2: MNHEY and SVGEGT. With 0 bases clipped from V and 1 base from J, the junction kept 2 bases outside the gene matches. CDR3 protein: CASSYSGTVNYGYTF. CDR3 DNA: TGTGCCAGCAGTTACTCCGGGACAGTTAACTATGGCTACACCTTC.

This clone occurred many times. This chain connects TRBV7-6 to TRBJ1-6, with 10 bases identical to TRBD1. The CDR3 is 17 residues long. CDR1 and CDR2 from the germline V gene are SGHVS and FNYEAQ. V was clipped by 5 bases and J by 10 bases; unmatched bases: 14. In DNA, the CDR3 is TGTGCCAGCAGCCCTAACCTGGCGGGACAGGGGTACTCACCCCTCCACTTT. This sequence encodes CASSPNLAGQGYSPLHF.

The V and J genes are TRBV29-1 and TRBJ1-1; D is undetermined. Germline V lookup: CDR1 SQVTM, CDR2 ANQGSEA. This CDR3 is 12 amino acids long. The germline V and J ends were trimmed by 4 bases and 0 bases, with 6 bases remaining between them. For the CDR3, the DNA is TGCAGCGTTGGCGAACTGAACACTGAAGCTTTCTTT. Amino acid sequence: CSVGELNTEAFF.

CDR3 protein: CASSQAGLAGGETQYF. DNA for the CDR3: TGTGCCAGCAGCCAAGCAGGGCTAGCGGGGGGAGAGACCCAGTACTTC. The rearrangement joins TRBV3-1 (or the pseudogene TRBV3-2) to TRBJ2-5; 11 positions match TRBD2. The CDR3 has 16 amino acids. The trim removed 1 base at V and 4 bases at J, leaving 5 bases unmatched. Germline assignment: CDR1 LGHDT and CDR2 YNNKEL (reference sequence).

The rearrangement joins TRBV6-5 to TRBJ1-4; D is undetermined. Germline assignment: CDR1 MNHEY and CDR2 SVGAGI. The ends were cut back, 2 bases at V and 2 bases at J, with 6 bases in the middle. The CDR3 is 14 residues long. CDR3 bases: TGTGCCAGCAGTTACGCAGTTACTAATGAAAAACTGTTTTTT. The encoded protein is CASSYAVTNEKLFF.

The chain has TRBV19 and TRBJ1-5, with D tentatively TRBD1 (6 bases). The CDR3 is 16 amino acids. Germline CDR1 LNHDA, CDR2 SQIVND (reference sequence). The germline V and J ends were trimmed by 4 bases and 3 bases, with 16 bases remaining between them. The CDR3 is CASSTRTGSYNQPQHF. As DNA, the CDR3 is TGTGCCAGTAGTACAAGAACAGGGTCTTACAATCAGCCCCAGCATTTT.

Only a few counts were recorded for this clone. The rearrangement joins TRBV6-5 to TRBJ1-1, with 9 bases that match TRBD1. Trimming cost V 6 bases and J 7 bases; bases outside gene matches: 6. Germline values: CDR1 MNHEY, CDR2 SVGAGI. The CDR3 consists of 13 residues. The CDR3 reads CASSRTGGLEAFF. The CDR3 DNA sequence: TGTGCCAGCAGCCGAACAGGGGGCCTTGAAGCTTTCTTT.

This clone was counted only a few times. This chain connects TRBV6-5 to TRBJ2-7; D gene uncertain. V was clipped by 2 bases and J by 10 bases, with 9 bases between them. Germline lookup yields CDR1 MNHEY and CDR2 SVGAGI. The CDR3 has 11 amino acids. The CDR3 sequence: CASSYGQKQYF. CDR3 nucleotides: TGTGCCAGCAGTTACGGGCAGAAACAGTACTTC.

V usage is TRBV28 and J usage is TRBJ2-1; 9 bases line up with TRBD1. J gave up 4 bases and V 3 bases, and 7 bases lay outside the gene matches. Germline CDR1 and CDR2: MDHEN and SYDVKM. This CDR3 spans 16 amino acids. The CDR3 DNA reads as TGTGCCAGCAGTTTTTCGTCCGGGACAGGGTACAATGAGCAGTTCTTC. Translation: CASSFSSGTGYNEQFF. Full variable domain (remainder filled in from reference TRBV28 and TRBJ2-1): DVKVTQSSRYLVKRTGEKVFLECVQDMDHENMFWYRQDPGLGLRLIYFSYDVKMKEKGDIPEGYSVSREKKERFSLILESASTNQTSMYLCASSFSSGTGYNEQFFGPGTRLTVL.

This clone was counted between two and nine times. DNA of the CDR3: TGTGCCAGCAGCTTAGATAGCGGGGGGTCAAATAATGAGCAGTTCTTC. Protein: CASSLDSGGSNNEQFF. The chain uses TRBV7-9 and TRBJ2-1; 10 bases map to TRBD2. The germline V gene has CDR1 SEHNR and CDR2 FQNEAQ (reference sequence). This CDR3 is 16 amino acids long. V lost 1 base and J lost 7; bases outside the gene matches: 7. The whole variable domain, filled in from reference TRBV7-9 and TRBJ2-1, reads DTGVSQNPRHKITKRGQNVTFRCDPISEHNRLYWYRQTLGQGPEFLTYFQNEAQLEKSRLLSDRFSAERPKGSFSTLEIQRTEQGDSAMYLCASSLDSGGSNNEQFFGPGTRLTVL.

This chain links TRBV18 with TRBJ1-1; no firm D call. V was shortened by 3 bases and J by 9 bases, with 11 bases between the two germline ends. The CDR3 totals 12 residues. Germline CDR1 and CDR2: KGHSH and LQKENI. CDR3 nucleotide sequence: TGTGCCAGCTCACCCGAACCAGTGAAAGCTTTCTTT. Its protein is CASSPEPVKAFF.

The chain has TRBV6-5 and TRBJ2-5, with D unresolved. Germline V gene sequence: CDR1 MNHEY, CDR2 SVGAGI. V was pared by 8 bases and J by 3 bases, with 13 bases between. CDR3 length: 13 residues. The CDR3 DNA is TGTGCCAGCCGGAGATTAGTAGAAGAGACCCAGTACTTC. The encoded protein is CASRRLVEETQYF.

The rearrangement links TRBV7-2 to TRBJ2-5, with 7 bases that match TRBD1. J lost 5 bases, V lost 5 bases, and 5 bases had no gene match. Germline CDR1 reads SGHTA; CDR2 reads FQGNSA. The CDR3 spans 13 residues. DNA of the CDR3: TGTGCCAGCAGCCGACAGGGTGGGGAGACCCAGTACTTC. Its protein is CASSRQGGETQYF.

The CDR3 region has the DNA TGCGCCAGCAGCTTGGGGAACGGGTTGGGGAACACTGAAGCTTTCTTT. This translates into CASSLGNGLGNTEAFF. The chain couples TRBV5-1 to TRBJ1-1; D unresolved. The V gene's germline CDR1 is SGHRS and CDR2 YFSETQ. The CDR3 is 16 residues long. With 0 bases removed from V and 1 base from J, the gap between germline ends came to 13 bases. Using reference TRBV5-1 and TRBJ1-1 for the parts outside the CDR3, the full variable domain is KAGVTQTPRYLIKTRGQQVTLSCSPISGHRSVSWYQQTPGQGLQFLFEYFSETQRNKGNFPGRFSGRQFSNSRSEMNVSTLELGDSALYLCASSLGNGLGNTEAFFGQGTRLTVV.

V is TRBV6-5 and J is TRBJ2-3; D remains unclear. The CDR3 spans 15 residues. CDR1 is MNHEY and CDR2 is SVGAGI in the germline V gene. V lost 2 bases and J lost 0, with 9 bases in between. The CDR3 here is CASSYESRSTDTQYF. As DNA, the CDR3 is TGTGCCAGCAGTTACGAGAGCCGGAGCACAGATACGCAGTATTTT.

This clone was observed a handful of times. This chain connects TRBV18 to TRBJ1-6; no clear D. Germline V CDR1 and CDR2: KGHSH, LQKENI. The CDR3 contains 16 residues. V shed 3 bases and J shed 10 bases, with 19 bases lying between them. CDR3 in DNA: TGTGCCAGCTCACCCTCGGGAGGTCAAGTCCGGTCACCCCTCCACTTT. Encoded protein: CASSPSGGQVRSPLHF.

The rearrangement joins TRBV7-3 to TRBJ2-1; 7 bases are shared with TRBD1. The J segment lost 7 bases and the V segment lost 5 bases, leaving 8 bases of the junction unmatched. The CDR3 contains 14 residues. Germline lookup yields CDR1 SGHTA and CDR2 FQGTGA. The chain's CDR3 is CASSSRDSTNEQFF. The CDR3 DNA reads TGTGCCAGCAGCAGCCGGGACAGCACAAATGAGCAGTTCTTC.

The gene calls are TRBV7-8 and TRBJ1-1, with a weak D call TRBD1 (6 bases). Trimming removed 5 bases from V and 1 base from J, with 17 bases in between. The CDR3 consists of 16 residues. Per the germline V gene, CDR1 is SGHVS and CDR2 is FQNEAQ. CDR3 amino acids: CASSPVRGAQNTEAFF. The CDR3 bases are TGTGCCAGCAGCCCCGTCCGGGGGGCTCAGAACACTGAAGCTTTCTTT. Using reference TRBV7-8 and TRBJ1-1 for the parts outside the CDR3, the full variable domain is GAGVSQSPRYKVAKRGQDVALRCDPISGHVSLFWYQQALGQGPEFLTYFQNEAQLDKSGLPSDRFFAERPEGSVSTLKIQRTQQEDSAVYLCASSPVRGAQNTEAFFGQGTRLTVV.

The genes are TRBV6-5 and TRBJ1-3; TRBD1 is a possible D gene (6 bases). CDR3 length: 15 amino acids. V lost 5 bases and J lost 1, with 12 bases in between. Germline loops: CDR1 MNHEY, CDR2 SVGAGI. Here the CDR3 reads CASSRGGLSGNTIYF. The CDR3 coding sequence is TGTGCCAGCAGTCGCGGGGGCCTGTCTGGAAACACCATATATTTT.

This rearrangement joins TRBV7-9 to TRBJ2-3; TRBD2 matches at 8 bases. Losses at the gene ends were 2 bases for V and 0 bases for J; bases not matched to a gene: 10. Germline CDR1 is SEHNR and CDR2 is FQNEAQ (reference sequence). CDR3 size: 18 residues. In DNA, the CDR3 is TGTGCCAGCAGCTTAAGGGCGGGGGGCCTCCGGAGCACAGATACGCAGTATTTT. Translated: CASSLRAGGLRSTDTQYF.

This chain uses TRBV30 with TRBJ2-3; D is uncertain. The CDR3 totals 11 residues. V lost 2 bases and J 3 bases, leaving 3 bases between the germline ends. Looked up from germline, CDR1 is GTSNPN and CDR2 is SVGIG (reference sequence). CDR3: CAWSRTDTQYF. The CDR3 DNA sequence: TGTGCCTGGAGTCGGACAGATACGCAGTATTTT.

This clone showed up just a few times. V and J are TRBV19 and TRBJ1-5; D not resolved. This CDR3 comprises 15 residues. Germline assignment: CDR1 LNHDA and CDR2 SQIVND (reference sequence). The V and J ends lost 0 bases and 0 bases respectively, with 6 bases between them. The CDR3 coding sequence is TGTGCCAGTAGTATAGACCATCATAGCAATCAGCCCCAGCATTTT. Its protein is CASSIDHHSNQPQHF.

The chain is built from TRBV6-5 and TRBJ1-5; D unresolved. This CDR3 spans 14 amino acids. V was pared by 5 bases and J by 5 bases, with 13 bases between. CDR1 and CDR2 from the germline V gene are MNHEY and SVGAGI. The CDR3 loop reads CASSQNLRDQPQHF. The CDR3 nucleotides read TGTGCCAGCAGTCAAAACCTGAGGGATCAGCCCCAGCATTTT.

For the CDR3, the DNA is TGTGCCAGCTCAGGGGATTCGAAGGGTACGCAGTATTTT. Residues: CASSGDSKGTQYF. This chain connects TRBV2 to TRBJ2-3, with D tentatively TRBD1 (6 bases). The CDR3 length is 13 residues. Germline V gene data show CDR1 as SNHLY and CDR2 as FYNNEI. The V end lost 8 bases, the J end lost 8 bases, and 17 bases lay between the germline ends.

The chain is built from TRBV20-1 and TRBJ1-2, with TRBD1 identical over 9 bases. CDR1 and CDR2 (germline): DFQATT, SNEGSKA (reference sequence). The J segment lost 8 bases and the V segment lost 5 bases, leaving 3 bases of the junction unmatched. This CDR3 region has 11 residues. The CDR3, as DNA: TGCAGTGCTCCGGGACAGGGAGGCTACACCTTC. Translated, it gives CSAPGQGGYTF.